The T cell receptor (beta chain) under discussion was sequenced for a study of cytomegalovirus exposure and HLA in healthy donors. The PCR contained 60 Vbeta and 13 Jbeta primers. The method was immunoSEQ multiplex PCR; TCRdb's version includes in-frame clones alone and lacks a portion of them. Here the sample spans approximately 140,000 clones, around three quarters being singletons. Germline V gene sequence: CDR1 MNHEY, CDR2 SMNVEV (reference sequence). This CDR3 is built from 15 residues. The V end lost 0 bases, the J end lost 1 base, and 10 bases lay between the germline ends. This clone has a handful of counts.

The TCR originated in a middle-aged man in good health and CMV-seropositive. Sequencing used PBMCs. The rearrangement joins TRBV27 to TRBJ2-7, with a weak D call TRBD1 (6 bases). CDR3 nucleotide sequence: TGTGCCAGCAGTTTATCGACAGGTTATTCCTACGAGCAGTACTTC. This gives the protein CASSLSTGYSYEQYF.